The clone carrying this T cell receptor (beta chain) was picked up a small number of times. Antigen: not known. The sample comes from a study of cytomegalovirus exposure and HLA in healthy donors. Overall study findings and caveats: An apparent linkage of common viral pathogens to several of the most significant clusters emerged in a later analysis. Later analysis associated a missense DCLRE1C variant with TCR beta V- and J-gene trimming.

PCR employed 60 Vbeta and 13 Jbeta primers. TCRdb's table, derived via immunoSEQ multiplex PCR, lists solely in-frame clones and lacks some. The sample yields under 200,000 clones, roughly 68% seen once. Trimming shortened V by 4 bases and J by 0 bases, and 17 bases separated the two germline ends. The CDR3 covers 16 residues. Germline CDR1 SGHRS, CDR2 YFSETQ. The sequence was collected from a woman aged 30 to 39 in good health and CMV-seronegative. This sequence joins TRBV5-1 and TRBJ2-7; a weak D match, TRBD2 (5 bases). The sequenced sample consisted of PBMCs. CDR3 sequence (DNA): TGCGCCAGCAGCACGTTTTCTGGACGGGACTCCTACGAGCAGTACTTC. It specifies CASSTFSGRDSYEQYF.